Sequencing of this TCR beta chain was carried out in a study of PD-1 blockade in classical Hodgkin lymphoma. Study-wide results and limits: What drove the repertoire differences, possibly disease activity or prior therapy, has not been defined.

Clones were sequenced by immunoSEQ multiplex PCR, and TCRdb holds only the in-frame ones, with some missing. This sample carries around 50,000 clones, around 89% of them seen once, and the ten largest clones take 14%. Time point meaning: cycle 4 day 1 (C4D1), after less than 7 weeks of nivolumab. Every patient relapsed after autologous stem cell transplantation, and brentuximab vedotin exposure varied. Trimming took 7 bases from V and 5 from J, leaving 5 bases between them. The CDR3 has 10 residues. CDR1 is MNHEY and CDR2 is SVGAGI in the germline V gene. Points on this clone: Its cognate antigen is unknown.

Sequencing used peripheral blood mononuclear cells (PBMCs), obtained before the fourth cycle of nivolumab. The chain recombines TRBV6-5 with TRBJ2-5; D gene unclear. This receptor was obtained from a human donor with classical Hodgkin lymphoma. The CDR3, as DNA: TGTGCCAGCACCGGGGAGACCCAGTACTTC. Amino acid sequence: CASTGETQYF.